This note documents a single T cell receptor beta chain sequence. The sample belongs to a study of Ad26.COV2.S vaccination and SARS-CoV-2 variants. On the study more broadly: Administration of Ad26.COV2.S was intramuscular, either once or twice 56 days apart.

Measured with immunoSEQ multiplex PCR; TCRdb has only the in-frame clones, and not every one. The sample lists hundreds of thousands of clones; 75% to 95% were seen once. Treatment reported: roughly 20 received Ad26.COV2.S at low or high dose, single or two shots; roughly five received placebo; per-sample allocation not given. Specimen acquisition occurred on day 63 following the initial vaccine or placebo injection. Material: peripheral blood, obtained in a trial of Ad26.COV2.S vaccine versus placebo. The TCR sequence derives from a person between 18 and 60 years old who received the Ad26.COV2.S COVID-19 vaccine or a placebo.

The CDR3 protein is CASSPLAVQGEQYF. The CDR3 nucleotides are TGTGCCAGCTCACCACTAGCGGTCCAGGGGGAGCAGTACTTC. This chain connects TRBV18 to TRBJ2-7; D is tentatively TRBD1 or TRBD2 (6 bases each). V was trimmed by 1 base and J by 7 bases, leaving 14 bases between them. Germline V gene lookup returns CDR1 KGHSH and CDR2 LQKENI. The CDR3 runs 14 residues.